The 5 T cell receptor beta chains given below trace back to one sample, sequenced in a study of T cell repertoires in cytomegalovirus infection. Antigens of these TCRs are unknown. MiXCR was run by TCRdb on the reads, yielding one entry per CDR3 protein. The repertoire holds fewer than 650,000 distinct CDR3 sequences, with about 39% as singletons. This material consisted of cultured PBMCs, taken from culture after CMV antigen stimulation. The receptors were sampled from a human donor in good health (CMV status not recorded). Some clones in this sample may be carry-over from other donors' samples.

The chain employs TRBV7-9 and TRBJ2-7, with 9 bases matching TRBD1. With 8 bases clipped from V and 2 bases from J, the junction kept 7 bases outside the gene matches. This CDR3 region has 14 residues. Germline lookup yields CDR1 SEHNR and CDR2 FQNEAQ (reference sequence). The CDR3 loop is CASRAGQGPYEQYF. CDR3 coding DNA: TGTGCCAGCCGGGCGGGACAGGGACCCTACGAGCAGTACTTC.

V is TRBV5-4 and J is TRBJ2-4, with D tentatively TRBD1 (6 bases). Per germline, CDR1 SGHNT and CDR2 YYREEE (reference sequence). V lost 5 bases, J lost 7 bases, and 13 bases lay in between. This CDR3 comprises 13 residues. The CDR3 here is CASRVQGWNIQYF. CDR3 nucleotides: TGTGCCAGCAGAGTGCAGGGGTGGAACATTCAGTACTTC.

This clonotype was counted many times. The genes are TRBV7-2 and TRBJ1-5; 8 bases are shared with TRBD1. This CDR3 is built from 14 residues. Germline V gene lookup returns CDR1 SGHTA and CDR2 FQGNSA. V was pared by 7 bases and J by 6 bases, with 8 bases of the junction left unmatched. The CDR3 is CASTADRVFQPQHF. The CDR3 nucleotides read TGTGCCAGCACCGCGGACAGGGTTTTTCAGCCCCAGCATTTT.

The rearrangement uses TRBV7-9 and TRBJ2-2, with TRBD2 matching over 10 bases. In germline, CDR1 is SEHNR, CDR2 FQNEAQ (reference sequence). The CDR3 loop spans 17 amino acids. The junction had 13 bases not matched to a gene; V was cut back by 7 bases and J by 5 bases. In nucleotides, the CDR3 is TGTGCCAGCACCCCAGCCGAGCGGGGGGGCGGAACCGGGGAGCTGTTTTTT. It specifies CASTPAERGGGTGELFF.

Only a few counts were recorded for this clonotype. The rearrangement joins TRBV12-3 or TRBV12-4 to TRBJ1-4; 10 bases line up with TRBD1. CDR3 size: 14 residues. After removal of 5 bases from V and 8 bases from J, the junction contained 5 bases not matched to a gene. In nucleotides, the CDR3 is TGTGCCAGCAGTCGACAGGGGGCACAGGAAAAACTGTTTTTT. Translation gives CASSRQGAQEKLFF.